This T cell receptor beta chain appears in the sequencing data of a study of CD8+ T cells in alopecia areata. As the sequencing template, cDNA was produced by extracting RNA and reverse transcribing it. Measured with immunoSEQ multiplex PCR; TCRdb has only the in-frame clones, and not every one. Seen here are 150,000 or so clones, 40% to 50% observed once, and the top ten hold approximately 6.8%. The CDR3 covers 11 residues. With 4 bases removed from V and 14 bases from J, the gap between germline ends came to 15 bases. The germline CDR1 and CDR2 sequences are GTSNPN and SVGIG (reference sequence). The TCR sequence derives from a human donor with alopecia areata. The sequenced sample was CD4+ T cells sorted from blood. The chain recombines TRBV30 with TRBJ2-1, with D possibly matching TRBD1 (5 bases). In nucleotides, the CDR3 is TGTGCCTGGACCTCCCTAGGGGTGGAGTTCTTC. Translated: CAWTSLGVEFF.